This TCR beta chain emerged from a study of blood T cell repertoires in COVID-19. Study context: Samples taken during acute and convalescent COVID-19 were collected in the United States, Italy and Spain. PBMCs, B-cell-depleted T cells, or T cells were the source of the cDNA or gDNA that made up the material.

Germline values: CDR1 SGHVS, CDR2 FQNEAQ. The trim removed 1 base at V and 9 bases at J, leaving 9 bases unmatched. The CDR3 extends over 16 amino acids. The repertoire was sequenced with immunoSEQ multiplex PCR; TCRdb's copy has only in-frame clones and lacks some. The sample lists about 230,000 clones, around nine tenths occurring once. There are a few counts of this clone. The sequence derives from an older woman with acute or convalescent COVID-19. The sample comprised peripheral blood. V usage is TRBV7-8 and J usage is TRBJ1-6; 7 nucleotides match TRBD1. The CDR3 here is CASSLVLDRVPSPLHF. The CDR3 coding sequence is TGTGCCAGCAGCTTAGTCCTTGACAGGGTTCCTTCACCCCTCCACTTT.